A single sample gave rise to the 18 T cell receptor beta chains below, sequenced in a study of OX40 agonist ivuxolimab in advanced cancers. The method was immunoSEQ multiplex PCR; TCRdb's version includes in-frame clones alone and lacks a portion of them. This table has about 79,000 clones, about 85% appearing once. The sample consisted of CD4+ or CD8+ T cells sorted from blood, taken in a trial of the OX40 agonist ivuxolimab. These receptors were collected from an adult with an advanced solid tumor such as melanoma, head and neck, liver or kidney cancer.

V usage is TRBV6-5 and J usage is TRBJ2-7; tentative D call: TRBD2 (5 bases). Trimming removed 4 bases at V and 1 base at J, with 8 bases between. Germline assignment: CDR1 MNHEY and CDR2 SVGAGI. The CDR3 has 13 residues. The CDR3, as DNA: TGTGCCAGCAGTTTTACTAGTTCCTACGAGCAGTACTTC. It encodes CASSFTSSYEQYF.

This chain joins TRBV2 and TRBJ1-6; D remains unclear. The V end was cut by 4 bases, the J end by 0 bases, with 4 bases between. Germline V gene data show CDR1 as SNHLY and CDR2 as FYNNEI. There are 14 residues in the CDR3. The CDR3 sequence: CASSGSSYNSPLHF. CDR3 nucleotides: TGTGCCAGCAGTGGGAGCTCCTATAATTCACCCCTCCACTTT.

This chain joins TRBV19 and TRBJ2-5; possible D gene TRBD1, 5 bases. The J call may not be correct, given that the DNA end is closer to TRBJ2-7. The length of the CDR3 is 13 residues. Germline V gives CDR1 LNHDA, CDR2 SQIVND (reference sequence). The CDR3 protein is CASSQGFSYEQYF. The CDR3 nucleotides read TGTGCCAGTAGCCAGGGATTTTCCTACGAGCAGTACTTC.

The chain has TRBV19 and TRBJ1-2; possibly TRBD1 for D (5 bases). There are 14 residues in the CDR3. Per germline, CDR1 LNHDA and CDR2 SQIVND (reference sequence). Trimming removed 5 bases at V and 4 bases at J, with 14 bases between. The CDR3 DNA follows: TGTGCCAGTAGTCCGGTGGGGGGATCCTATGGCTACACCTTC. It yields the protein CASSPVGGSYGYTF.

The V call is TRBV5-1, the J call TRBJ1-2; TRBD1 is a possible D gene (6 bases). CDR3 length: 13 amino acids. CDR1 is SGHRS and CDR2 is YFSETQ in the germline V gene. With 0 bases removed from V and 5 bases from J, the gap between germline ends came to 8 bases. Written as DNA, the CDR3 is TGCGCCAGCAGCTTGGAGGGGGGTTATGGCTACACCTTC. It translates to CASSLEGGYGYTF.

This sequence joins TRBV5-6 and TRBJ2-5; no reliable D call. This CDR3 contains 13 residues. Germline CDR1 and CDR2: SGHDT and YYEEEE. V was trimmed by 2 bases and J by 4 bases, leaving 9 bases between them. For the CDR3, the DNA is TGTGCCAGCAGCTTACGGACGGCAGAGACCCAGTACTTC. Amino acids: CASSLRTAETQYF.

The genes are TRBV18 and TRBJ1-2; D ambiguous. Germline loops: CDR1 KGHSH, CDR2 LQKENI. Trimming removed 2 bases at V and 0 bases at J, with 10 bases between. The CDR3 totals 15 residues. The CDR3 sequence: CASSPYNGPNYGYTF. In nucleotides, the CDR3 is TGTGCCAGCTCACCATACAATGGCCCTAACTATGGCTACACCTTC.

V is TRBV15 and J is TRBJ2-5; 8 bases match TRBD2. V dropped 0 bases and J dropped 5; count of bases not matched to a gene: 5. The CDR3 is 15 residues long. The germline V gene has CDR1 LNHNV and CDR2 YYDKDF (reference sequence). The CDR3 sequence: CATSRDSGAGETQYF. Written as DNA, the CDR3 is TGTGCCACCAGCAGAGATAGCGGGGCGGGGGAGACCCAGTACTTC.

The chain employs TRBV6-5 and TRBJ2-7; 8 positions match TRBD2. This CDR3 has 11 amino acids. Trimming took 10 bases from V and 2 from J; bases not matched to a gene: 1. Germline V gene sequence: CDR1 MNHEY, CDR2 SVGAGI. The CDR3 region is CATGGPYEQYF. The DNA of the CDR3 is TGTGCCACGGGGGGGCCCTACGAGCAGTACTTC.

J is TRBJ2-3 and V is TRBV19; tentatively, D is TRBD2 (6 bases). The CDR3 runs to 15 residues. V was pared by 7 bases and J by 4 bases, with 18 bases between. From germline, CDR1 is LNHDA and CDR2 SQIVND (reference sequence). CDR3 protein: CASTLSGWRADTQYF. The DNA of the CDR3 is TGTGCCAGTACCCTGTCCGGGTGGAGGGCAGATACGCAGTATTTT.

The V gene is TRBV30, the J gene TRBJ2-2; 15 bases are a match to TRBD2. Germline trimming cut 1 base from V and 6 bases from J; bases unmatched to any gene: 3. Germline values: CDR1 GTSNPN, CDR2 SVGIG (reference sequence). There are 16 residues in the CDR3. CDR3 amino acids: CAWSGTSGRGSGELFF. DNA for the CDR3: TGTGCCTGGAGTGGGACTAGCGGGAGGGGTTCCGGGGAGCTGTTTTTT.

V usage is TRBV7-9 and J usage is TRBJ1-1; perhaps TRBD1 as D (5 bases). Trimming removed 5 bases from V and 12 bases from J, with 16 bases in between. The CDR3 has 12 amino acids. Germline V lookup: CDR1 SEHNR, CDR2 FQNEAQ (reference sequence). Here the CDR3 reads CASSVGTDEPFF. The CDR3 coding sequence is TGTGCCAGCAGCGTAGGGACGGATGAGCCTTTCTTT.

This clone occurred once. The chain links TRBV30 to TRBJ1-6, with no clear D. The CDR3 sequence is 14 residues long. From germline, CDR1 is GTSNPN and CDR2 SVGIG (reference sequence). V dropped 3 bases and J dropped 7 bases, with 13 bases sitting between them. CDR3 in DNA: TGTGCCTGGAGGAACCGGGCTAACAATTCACCCCTCCACTTT. Translation gives CAWRNRANNSPLHF.

The chain links TRBV19 to TRBJ1-5, with a possible D match to TRBD1 (6 bases). Germline lookup yields CDR1 LNHDA and CDR2 SQIVND (reference sequence). The CDR3 has 14 residues. Trimming took off 8 bases at V and 0 bases at J, with 11 bases between the two ends. The CDR3 reads CASGQTYSNQPQHF. The CDR3, as DNA: TGTGCCAGTGGACAGACCTATAGCAATCAGCCCCAGCATTTT.

The chain links TRBV25-1 to TRBJ2-2, with TRBD1 matching over 8 bases. The J segment lost 3 bases and the V segment lost 3 bases, leaving 6 bases of the junction unmatched. The germline V gene has CDR1 MGHDK and CDR2 SYGVNS. The CDR3 is 16 amino acids. CDR3 protein: CASSEWSGGYTGELFF. CDR3 DNA sequence: TGTGCCAGCAGTGAGTGGTCAGGGGGCTACACCGGGGAGCTGTTTTTT.

The V call is TRBV4-1, the J call TRBJ2-7; 10 bases fit TRBD2. V shed 3 bases, J shed 5 bases, and the junction held 10 bases outside the gene matches. The CDR3 consists of 16 residues. Looked up from germline, CDR1 is MGHRA and CDR2 is YSYEKL. The CDR3 coding sequence is TGCGCCAGCAGCCATCCCAGAGAACTAGCGGGAAACGAGCAGTACTTC. Amino acid sequence: CASSHPRELAGNEQYF.

The CDR3 sequence is CASSPGGNSYNEQFF. CDR3 DNA: TGTGCCAGCAGCCCAGGAGGTAATTCCTACAATGAGCAGTTCTTC. The V gene is TRBV7-8, the J gene TRBJ2-1; a weak D match, TRBD2 (5 bases). Germline loops: CDR1 SGHVS, CDR2 FQNEAQ. This CDR3 contains 15 residues. V was pared by 5 bases and J by 1 base, with 12 bases between.

This sequence joins TRBV18 and TRBJ2-5, with TRBD1 identical over 10 bases. The CDR3 runs to 14 residues. Per the germline V gene, CDR1 is KGHSH and CDR2 is LQKENI. V was clipped by 3 bases and J by 5 bases; unmatched bases: 3. The CDR3 DNA follows: TGTGCCAGCTCACCCTCGACAGGGGGCGAGACCCAGTACTTC. As protein: CASSPSTGGETQYF.